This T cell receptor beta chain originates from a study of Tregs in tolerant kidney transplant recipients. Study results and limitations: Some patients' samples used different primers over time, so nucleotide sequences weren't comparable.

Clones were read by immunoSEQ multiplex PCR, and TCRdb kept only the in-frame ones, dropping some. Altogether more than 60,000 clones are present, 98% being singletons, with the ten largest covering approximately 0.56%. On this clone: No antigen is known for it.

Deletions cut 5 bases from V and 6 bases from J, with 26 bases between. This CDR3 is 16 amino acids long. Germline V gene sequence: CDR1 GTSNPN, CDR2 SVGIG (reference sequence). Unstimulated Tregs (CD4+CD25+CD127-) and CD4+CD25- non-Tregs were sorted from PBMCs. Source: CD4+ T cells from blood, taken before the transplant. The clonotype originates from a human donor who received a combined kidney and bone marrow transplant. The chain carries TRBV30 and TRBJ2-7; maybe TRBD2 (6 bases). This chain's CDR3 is CAWARRAGPIGSEQYF. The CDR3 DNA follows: TGTGCCTGGGCAAGACGAGCGGGCCCCATCGGTAGCGAGCAGTACTTC. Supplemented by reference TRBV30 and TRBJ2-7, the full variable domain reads SQTIHQWPATLVQPVGSPLSLECTVEGTSNPNLYWYRQAAGRGLQLLFYSVGIGQISSEVPQNLSASRPQDRQFILSSKKLLLSDSGFYLCAWARRAGPIGSEQYFGPGTRLTVT.